This TCR beta chain was identified during a study of cytomegalovirus exposure and HLA in healthy donors. Germline V gene sequence: CDR1 LGHNA, CDR2 YSLEER. The CDR3 runs 17 residues. V lost 0 bases to trimming and J lost 0 bases, with 12 bases between them. The donors belonged to the approximately 120-subject validation cohort, separate from the roughly 670-subject first cohort. Profiled with immunoSEQ multiplex PCR; TCRdb holds only in-frame clones, not every one. The table lists 200,000 to 250,000 clones, roughly nine tenths of them singletons. Sample: PBMCs. The gene calls are TRBV4-3 and TRBJ1-5; D is uncertain. The source is a man aged 18 to 30 in good health and CMV-seropositive. The CDR3 sequence is CASSQDHLPYSNQPQHF. CDR3 DNA sequence: TGCGCCAGCAGCCAAGATCATCTCCCTTATAGCAATCAGCCCCAGCATTTT.